This T cell receptor beta chain was documented in a study of graft-versus-host responses after intestinal transplantation. Study-level background: Every recipient had anti-thymocyte globulin induction and around 3 years of tacrolimus plus steroids. Study-level points and caveats: Where graft-donor T cell macrochimerism was present, patients had high graft-versus-host to host-versus-graft clonal ratios in allografts. Marrow from the recipient contained GvH clones, some of which had appeared first in ileum or blood. Declining HvG levels early post-transplant were linked to peak circulating GvH clone levels.

This clone was found a few times. Its antigen is not identified. This table comes from immunoSEQ multiplex PCR, and its TCRdb copy is limited to in-frame clones, with some not included. Counted here are around 100,000 clones, more than 85% occurring once; the ten biggest clones make up 0.9% to 1%. The sample was unstimulated CD4+ T cells sorted from spleen or lymph node cells, taken before transplant. This sequence originates from a human donor who was the organ donor for an intestinal transplant.

The CDR3 reads CASSHTTSGGSETQYF. DNA for the CDR3: TGTGCCAGCAGCCACACGACTAGCGGGGGGTCAGAGACCCAGTACTTC. The chain links TRBV16 to TRBJ2-5; 13 nucleotides match TRBD2. The germline CDR1 and CDR2 sequences are KGHSY and FQNENV. This CDR3 has 16 residues. Trimming took 3 bases from V and 4 from J; bases not matched to a gene: 5.